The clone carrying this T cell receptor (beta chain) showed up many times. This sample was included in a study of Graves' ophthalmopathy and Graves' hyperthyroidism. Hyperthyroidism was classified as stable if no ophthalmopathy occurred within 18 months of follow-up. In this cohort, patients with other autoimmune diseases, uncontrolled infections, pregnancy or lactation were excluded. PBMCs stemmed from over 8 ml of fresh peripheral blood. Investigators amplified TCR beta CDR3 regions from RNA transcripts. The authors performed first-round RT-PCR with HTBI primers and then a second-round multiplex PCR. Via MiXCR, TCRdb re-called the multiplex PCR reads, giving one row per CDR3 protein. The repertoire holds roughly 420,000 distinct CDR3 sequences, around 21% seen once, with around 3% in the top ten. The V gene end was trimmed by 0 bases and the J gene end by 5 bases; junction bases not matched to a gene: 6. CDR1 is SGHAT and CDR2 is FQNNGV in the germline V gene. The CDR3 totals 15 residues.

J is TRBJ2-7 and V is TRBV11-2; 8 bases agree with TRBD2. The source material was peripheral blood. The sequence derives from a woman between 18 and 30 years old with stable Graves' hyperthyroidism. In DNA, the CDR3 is TGTGCCAGCAGCTTAGACGCAGCGGGAGTAGACGAGCAGTACTTC. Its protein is CASSLDAAGVDEQYF.